Sequencing of this TCR beta chain was carried out in a study of CD8+ T cells in alopecia areata. Treatment defined: oral pan-JAK inhibitor, 5-10 mg twice daily. Reverse transcribed after extraction, RNA yielded cDNA as the sequencing template. Sequencing was performed with immunoSEQ multiplex PCR; in TCRdb, only in-frame clones are kept and a portion is missing. The data hold some 200,000 clones, with over 40% observed a single time. Germline V gene lookup returns CDR1 SGDLS and CDR2 YYNGEE. This CDR3 contains 16 residues. V shed 6 bases, J shed 5 bases, and the junction held 12 bases outside the gene matches. This clone was counted many times.

The chain carries TRBV9 and TRBJ2-2; 8 nucleotides line up with TRBD1. The sample was CD4+ T cells sorted from blood, taken at roughly week 36, from a patient treated with tofacitinib. The sequence came from a human donor with alopecia areata. The CDR3, as DNA: TGTGCCAGCACCGACAGGGGCAGGGAAGGGACCGGGGAGCTGTTTTTT. This sequence encodes CASTDRGREGTGELFF.